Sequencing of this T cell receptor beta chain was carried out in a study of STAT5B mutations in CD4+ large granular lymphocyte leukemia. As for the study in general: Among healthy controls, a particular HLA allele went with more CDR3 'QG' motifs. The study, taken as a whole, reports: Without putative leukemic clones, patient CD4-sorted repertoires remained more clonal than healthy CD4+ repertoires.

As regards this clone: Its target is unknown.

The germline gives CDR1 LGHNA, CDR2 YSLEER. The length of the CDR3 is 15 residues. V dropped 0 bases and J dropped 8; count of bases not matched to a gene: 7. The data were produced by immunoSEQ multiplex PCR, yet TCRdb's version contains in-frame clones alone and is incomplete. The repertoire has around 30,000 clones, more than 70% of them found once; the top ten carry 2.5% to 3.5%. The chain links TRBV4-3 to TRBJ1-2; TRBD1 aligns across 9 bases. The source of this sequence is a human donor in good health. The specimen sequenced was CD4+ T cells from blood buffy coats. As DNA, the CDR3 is TGCGCCAGCAGCCAAGATAGACAGGGGGTTCGAGGCTACACCTTC. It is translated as CASSQDRQGVRGYTF.